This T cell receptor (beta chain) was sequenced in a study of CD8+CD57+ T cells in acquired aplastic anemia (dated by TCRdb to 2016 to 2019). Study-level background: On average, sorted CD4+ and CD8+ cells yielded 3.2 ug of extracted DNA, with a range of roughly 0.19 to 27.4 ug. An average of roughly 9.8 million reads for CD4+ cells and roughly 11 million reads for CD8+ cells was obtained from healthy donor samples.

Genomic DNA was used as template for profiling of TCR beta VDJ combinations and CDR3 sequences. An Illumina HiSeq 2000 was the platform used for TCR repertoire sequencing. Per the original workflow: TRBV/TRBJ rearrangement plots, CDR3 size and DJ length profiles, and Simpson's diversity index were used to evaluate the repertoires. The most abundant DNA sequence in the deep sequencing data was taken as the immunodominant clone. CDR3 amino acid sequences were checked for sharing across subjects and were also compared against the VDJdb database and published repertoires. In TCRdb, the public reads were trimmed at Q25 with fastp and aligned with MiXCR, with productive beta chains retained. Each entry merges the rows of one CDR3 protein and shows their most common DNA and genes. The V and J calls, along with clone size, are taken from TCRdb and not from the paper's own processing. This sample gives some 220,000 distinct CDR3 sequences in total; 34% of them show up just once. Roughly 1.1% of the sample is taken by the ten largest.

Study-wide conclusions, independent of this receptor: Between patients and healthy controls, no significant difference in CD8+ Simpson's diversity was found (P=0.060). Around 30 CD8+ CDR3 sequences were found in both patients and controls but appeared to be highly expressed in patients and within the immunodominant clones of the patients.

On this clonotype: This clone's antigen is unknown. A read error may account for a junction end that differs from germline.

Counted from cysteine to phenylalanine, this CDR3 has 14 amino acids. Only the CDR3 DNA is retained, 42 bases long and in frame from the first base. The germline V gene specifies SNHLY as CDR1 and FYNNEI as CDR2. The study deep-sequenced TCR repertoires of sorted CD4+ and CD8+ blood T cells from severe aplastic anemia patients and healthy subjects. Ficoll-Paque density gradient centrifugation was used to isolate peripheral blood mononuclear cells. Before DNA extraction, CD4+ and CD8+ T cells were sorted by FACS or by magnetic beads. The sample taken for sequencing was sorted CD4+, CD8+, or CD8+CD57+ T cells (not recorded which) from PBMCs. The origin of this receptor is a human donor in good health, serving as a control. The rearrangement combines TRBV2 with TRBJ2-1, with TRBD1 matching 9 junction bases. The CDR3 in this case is CASSQSGTGSEQFF. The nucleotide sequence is TGCGCCAGCAGCCAATCCGGGACAGGGAGTGAGCAGTTCTTC. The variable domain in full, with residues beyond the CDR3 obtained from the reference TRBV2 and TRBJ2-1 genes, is EPEVTQTPSHQVTQMGQEVILRCVPISNHLYFYWYRQILGQKVEFLVSFYNNEISEKSEIFDDQFSVERPDGSNFTLKIRSTKLEDSAMYFCASSQSGTGSEQFFGPGTRLTVL.